This record covers a single TCR beta chain. Its target is unknown. This entry comes from a study of OX40 agonist ivuxolimab in advanced cancers. Whole-study results and caveats: CD8+ T cells showed, on average, more clonal expansion than CD4+ cells.

The CDR3 has 15 amino acids. V shed 5 bases and J 9 bases; nucleotides not matched to a gene: 10. Germline V gives CDR1 LNHDA, CDR2 SQIVND (reference sequence). The data were produced by immunoSEQ multiplex PCR, yet TCRdb's version contains in-frame clones alone and is incomplete. The sample has 82,000 or so clones, more than 80% seen once. Sequencing was performed on CD4+ or CD8+ T cells sorted from blood, taken in a trial of the OX40 agonist ivuxolimab. The TCR comes from an adult with an advanced solid tumor such as melanoma, head and neck, liver or kidney cancer. The chain carries TRBV19 and TRBJ1-6; 7 bases map to TRBD1. Written as DNA, the CDR3 is TGTGCCAGTAGTGGAACCAGGGGGGGCGTTTCACCCCTCCACTTT. Protein product: CASSGTRGGVSPLHF.